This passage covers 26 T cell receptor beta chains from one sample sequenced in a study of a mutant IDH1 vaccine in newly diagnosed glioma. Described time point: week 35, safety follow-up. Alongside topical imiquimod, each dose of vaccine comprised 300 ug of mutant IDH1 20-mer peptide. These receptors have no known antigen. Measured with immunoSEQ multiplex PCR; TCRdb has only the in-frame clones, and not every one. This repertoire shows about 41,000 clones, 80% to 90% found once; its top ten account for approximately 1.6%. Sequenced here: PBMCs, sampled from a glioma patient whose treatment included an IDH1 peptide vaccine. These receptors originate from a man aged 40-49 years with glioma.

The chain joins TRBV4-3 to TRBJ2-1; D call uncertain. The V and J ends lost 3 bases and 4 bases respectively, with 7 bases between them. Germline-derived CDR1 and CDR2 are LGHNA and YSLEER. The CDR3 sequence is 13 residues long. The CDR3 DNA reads TGCGCCAGCAGCCAGAGCGAATACAATGAGCAGTTCTTC. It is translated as CASSQSEYNEQFF.

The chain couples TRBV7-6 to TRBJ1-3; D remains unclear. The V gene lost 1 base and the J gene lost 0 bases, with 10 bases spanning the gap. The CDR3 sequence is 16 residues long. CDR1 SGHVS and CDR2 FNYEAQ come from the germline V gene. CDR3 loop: CASSLEVARSGNTIYF. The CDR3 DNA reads TGTGCCAGCAGCTTAGAGGTAGCCCGCTCTGGAAACACCATATATTTT.

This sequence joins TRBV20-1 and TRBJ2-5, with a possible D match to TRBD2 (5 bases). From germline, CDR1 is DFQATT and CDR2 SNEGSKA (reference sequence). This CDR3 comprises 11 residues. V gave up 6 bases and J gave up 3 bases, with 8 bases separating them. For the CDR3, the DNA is TGCAGTGCCCTGACTAAAGAGACCCAGTACTTC. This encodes CSALTKETQYF.

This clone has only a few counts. The DNA of the CDR3 is TGTGCCAGCAGCTTGGGGAGCGTTTTTGGAAACACCATATATTTT. Protein product: CASSLGSVFGNTIYF. The chain recombines TRBV5-6 with TRBJ1-3; D ambiguous. Germline lookup yields CDR1 SGHDT and CDR2 YYEEEE. The CDR3 is 15 residues long. V was trimmed by 0 bases and J by 3 bases, leaving 10 bases between them.

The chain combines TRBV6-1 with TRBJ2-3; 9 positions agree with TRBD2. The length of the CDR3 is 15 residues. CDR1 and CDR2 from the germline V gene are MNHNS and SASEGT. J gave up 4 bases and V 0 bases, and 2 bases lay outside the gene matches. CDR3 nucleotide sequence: TGTGCCAGCAGTGAAGCGGCGGGAGGGCCAGATACGCAGTATTTT. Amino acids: CASSEAAGGPDTQYF.

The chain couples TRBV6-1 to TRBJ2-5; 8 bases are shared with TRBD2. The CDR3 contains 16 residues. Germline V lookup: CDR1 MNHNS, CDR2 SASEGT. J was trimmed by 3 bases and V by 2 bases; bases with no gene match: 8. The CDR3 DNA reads TGTGCCAGCAGTGAAATGTTCAGGCGGGGGGAAGAGACCCAGTACTTC. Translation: CASSEMFRRGEETQYF.

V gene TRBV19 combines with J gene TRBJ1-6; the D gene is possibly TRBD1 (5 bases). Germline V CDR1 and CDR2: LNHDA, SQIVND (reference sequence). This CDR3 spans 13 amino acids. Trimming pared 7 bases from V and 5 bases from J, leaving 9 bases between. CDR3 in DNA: TGTGCCAGTACGGGCAGGGATAATTCACCCCTCCACTTT. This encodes CASTGRDNSPLHF.

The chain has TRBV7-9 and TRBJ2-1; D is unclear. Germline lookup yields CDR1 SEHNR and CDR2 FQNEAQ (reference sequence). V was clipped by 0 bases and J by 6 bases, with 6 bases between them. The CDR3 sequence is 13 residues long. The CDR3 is CASSLAWGNEQFF. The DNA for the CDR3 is TGTGCCAGCAGCTTAGCGTGGGGCAATGAGCAGTTCTTC.

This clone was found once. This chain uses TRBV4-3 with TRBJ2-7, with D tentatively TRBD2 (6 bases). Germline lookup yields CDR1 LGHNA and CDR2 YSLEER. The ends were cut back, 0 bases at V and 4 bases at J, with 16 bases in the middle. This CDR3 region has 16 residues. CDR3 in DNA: TGCGCCAGCAGCCAAGATGCTGACGGGGGTTTATACGAGCAGTACTTC. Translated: CASSQDADGGLYEQYF.

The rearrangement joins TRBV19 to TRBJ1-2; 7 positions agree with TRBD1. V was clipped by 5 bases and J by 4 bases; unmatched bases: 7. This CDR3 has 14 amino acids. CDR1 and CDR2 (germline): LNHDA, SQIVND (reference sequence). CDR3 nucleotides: TGTGCCAGTAGTGCCGGGGGGACAGTCTATGGCTACACCTTC. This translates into CASSAGGTVYGYTF.

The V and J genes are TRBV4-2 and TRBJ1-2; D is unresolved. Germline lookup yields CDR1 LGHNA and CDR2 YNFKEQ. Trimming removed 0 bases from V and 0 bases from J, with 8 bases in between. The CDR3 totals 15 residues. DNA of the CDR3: TGTGCCAGCAGCCAAGAGGCAACGGCTAACTATGGCTACACCTTC. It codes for CASSQEATANYGYTF.

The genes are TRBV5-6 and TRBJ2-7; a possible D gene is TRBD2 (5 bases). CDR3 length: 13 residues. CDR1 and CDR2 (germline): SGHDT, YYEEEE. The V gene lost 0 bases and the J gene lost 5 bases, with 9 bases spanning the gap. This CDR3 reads CASSLADFHEQYF. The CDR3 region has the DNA TGTGCCAGCAGCTTGGCGGACTTCCACGAGCAGTACTTC.

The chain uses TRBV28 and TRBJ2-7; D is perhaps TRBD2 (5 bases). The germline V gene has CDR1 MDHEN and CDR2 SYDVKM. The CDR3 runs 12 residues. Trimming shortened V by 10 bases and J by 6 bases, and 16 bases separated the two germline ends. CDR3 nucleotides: TGTGCCATCCCTTTAGGACTGGTCGAGCAGTACGTC. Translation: CAIPLGLVEQYV.

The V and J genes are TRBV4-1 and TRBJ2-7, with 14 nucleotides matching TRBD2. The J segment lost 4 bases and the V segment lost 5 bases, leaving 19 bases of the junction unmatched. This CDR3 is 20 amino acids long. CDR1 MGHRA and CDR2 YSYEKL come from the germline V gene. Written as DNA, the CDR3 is TGCGCCAGCAGCGAGACGTTAGGACTAGCGGGGGGCAAATTGAGTTACGAGCAGTACGTC. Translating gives CASSETLGLAGGKLSYEQYV.

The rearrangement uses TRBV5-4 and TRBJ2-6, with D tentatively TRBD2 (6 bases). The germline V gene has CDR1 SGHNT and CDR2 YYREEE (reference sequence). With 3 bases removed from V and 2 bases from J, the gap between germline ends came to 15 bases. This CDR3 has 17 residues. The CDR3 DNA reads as TGTGCCAGCAGCTCAGATGAGGGGAGGACTGGGGCCAACGTCCTGACTTTC. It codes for CASSSDEGRTGANVLTF. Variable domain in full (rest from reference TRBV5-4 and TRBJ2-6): ETGVTQSPTHLIKTRGQQVTLRCSSQSGHNTVSWYQQALGQGPQFIFQYYREEENGRGNFPPRFSGLQFPNYSSELNVNALELDDSALYLCASSSDEGRTGANVLTFGAGSRLTVL.

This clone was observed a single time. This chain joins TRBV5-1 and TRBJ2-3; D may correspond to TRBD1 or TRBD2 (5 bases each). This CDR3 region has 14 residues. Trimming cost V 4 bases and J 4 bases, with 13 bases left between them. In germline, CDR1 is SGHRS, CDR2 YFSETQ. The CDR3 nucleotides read TGCGCCAGCAGCGGGGGTTGGGTCCCAGATACGCAGTATTTT. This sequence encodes CASSGGWVPDTQYF.

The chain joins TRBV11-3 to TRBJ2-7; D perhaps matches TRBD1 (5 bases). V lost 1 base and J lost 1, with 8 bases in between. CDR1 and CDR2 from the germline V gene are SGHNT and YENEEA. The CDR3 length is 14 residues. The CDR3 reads CASSLGGQSYEQYF. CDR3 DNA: TGTGCCAGCAGCTTAGGGGGCCAGTCCTACGAGCAGTACTTC.

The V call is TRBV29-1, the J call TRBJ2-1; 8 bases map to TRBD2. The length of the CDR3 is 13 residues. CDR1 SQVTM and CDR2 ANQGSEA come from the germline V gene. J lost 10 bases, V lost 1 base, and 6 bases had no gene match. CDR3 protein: CSVEVGLVDEQFF. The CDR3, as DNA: TGCAGCGTTGAAGTGGGACTAGTCGACGAGCAGTTCTTC.

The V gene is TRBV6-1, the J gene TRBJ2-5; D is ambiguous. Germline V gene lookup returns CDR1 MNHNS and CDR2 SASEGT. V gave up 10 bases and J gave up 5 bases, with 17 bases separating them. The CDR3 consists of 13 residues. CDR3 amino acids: CAKSRTRTETQYF. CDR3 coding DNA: TGTGCCAAGTCTCGGACCCGGACGGAGACCCAGTACTTC.

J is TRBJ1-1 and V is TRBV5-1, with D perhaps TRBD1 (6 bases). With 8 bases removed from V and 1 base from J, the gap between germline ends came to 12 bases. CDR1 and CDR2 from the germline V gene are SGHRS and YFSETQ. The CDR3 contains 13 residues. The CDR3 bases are TGCGCCAGTTTAGGACAGACGAACACTGAAGCTTTCTTT. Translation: CASLGQTNTEAFF.

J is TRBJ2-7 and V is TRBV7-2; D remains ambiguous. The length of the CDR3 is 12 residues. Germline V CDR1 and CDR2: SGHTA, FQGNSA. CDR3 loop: CASGWGSHEQYF. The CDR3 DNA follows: TGTGCAAGTGGGTGGGGTTCCCACGAGCAGTACTTC.

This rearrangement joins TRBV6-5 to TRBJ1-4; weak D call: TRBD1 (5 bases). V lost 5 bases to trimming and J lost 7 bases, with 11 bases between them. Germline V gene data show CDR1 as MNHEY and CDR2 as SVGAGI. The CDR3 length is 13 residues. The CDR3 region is CASSPPGVEKLFF. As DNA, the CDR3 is TGTGCCAGCAGTCCTCCGGGGGTTGAAAAACTGTTTTTT.

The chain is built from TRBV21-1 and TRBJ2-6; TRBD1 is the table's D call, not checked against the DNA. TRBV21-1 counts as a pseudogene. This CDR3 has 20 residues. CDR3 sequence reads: CASSKYPDDRKVSGANVLTF. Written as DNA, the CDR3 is TGTGCCAGCAGCAAGTACCCCGATGACAGGAAAGTTTCTGGGGCCAACGTCCTGACTTTC.

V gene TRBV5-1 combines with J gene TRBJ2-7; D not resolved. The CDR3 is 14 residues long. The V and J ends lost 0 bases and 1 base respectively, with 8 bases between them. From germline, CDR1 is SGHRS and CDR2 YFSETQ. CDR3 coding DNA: TGCGCCAGCAGCTTGGGTGTGGCTTCCTACGAGCAGTACGTC. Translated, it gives CASSLGVASYEQYV.

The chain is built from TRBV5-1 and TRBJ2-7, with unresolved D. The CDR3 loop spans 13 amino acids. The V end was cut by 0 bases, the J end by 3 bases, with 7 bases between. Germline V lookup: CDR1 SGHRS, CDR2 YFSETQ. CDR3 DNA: TGCGCCAGCAGCTTGGACACAGACTACGAGCAGTACTTC. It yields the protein CASSLDTDYEQYF.

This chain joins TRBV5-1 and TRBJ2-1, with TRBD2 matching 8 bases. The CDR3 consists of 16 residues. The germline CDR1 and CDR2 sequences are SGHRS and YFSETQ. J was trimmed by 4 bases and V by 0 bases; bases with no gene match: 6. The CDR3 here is CASSLVLGTRYNEQFF. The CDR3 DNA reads TGCGCCAGCAGCTTGGTGTTAGGGACTAGATACAATGAGCAGTTCTTC. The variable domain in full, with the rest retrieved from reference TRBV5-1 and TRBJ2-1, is KAGVTQTPRYLIKTRGQQVTLSCSPISGHRSVSWYQQTPGQGLQFLFEYFSETQRNKGNFPGRFSGRQFSNSRSEMNVSTLELGDSALYLCASSLVLGTRYNEQFFGPGTRLTVL.